Given below is one T cell receptor beta chain in context. This sample stems from a study of cytomegalovirus exposure and HLA in healthy donors. This CDR3 comprises 13 residues. Germline loops: CDR1 SGHTA, CDR2 FQGTGA. The primer mix had 60 Vbeta and 13 Jbeta primers. The assay was immunoSEQ multiplex PCR, and TCRdb's table has in-frame clones only and misses some. Of roughly 120,000 clones in the sample, over 75% were seen once. This receptor was taken from a human donor in good health. Sequenced input: PBMCs. V usage is TRBV7-3 and J usage is TRBJ2-5, with a possible D match to TRBD2 (5 bases). The DNA end is more similar to TRBJ2-7, so the J call may be wrong. For the CDR3, the DNA is TGTGCCAGCAGCCCCGGGGTGGCCTACGAGCAGTACTTC. Translation: CASSPGVAYEQYF.